This T cell receptor beta chain emerged from a study of CDR3 diversity in severe acne. TCRdb ran MiXCR on the PCR reads and lists one entry per CDR3 protein. Of more than 80,000 distinct CDR3 sequences in the sample, approximately 54% were seen once. The clonotype was recovered from a male donor with severe acne vulgaris. Material: blood.

The CDR3 protein is CASSQDLGTSTYNEQFF. In DNA form, the CDR3 reads TGTGCCAGCAGCCAAGATTTGGGAACTAGTACCTACAATGAGCAGTTCTTC. This chain links TRBV4-2 with TRBJ2-1; D is possibly TRBD2 (5 bases). Trimming took off 0 bases at V and 2 bases at J, with 14 bases between the two ends. There are 17 residues in the CDR3. Germline V CDR1 and CDR2: LGHNA, YNFKEQ.